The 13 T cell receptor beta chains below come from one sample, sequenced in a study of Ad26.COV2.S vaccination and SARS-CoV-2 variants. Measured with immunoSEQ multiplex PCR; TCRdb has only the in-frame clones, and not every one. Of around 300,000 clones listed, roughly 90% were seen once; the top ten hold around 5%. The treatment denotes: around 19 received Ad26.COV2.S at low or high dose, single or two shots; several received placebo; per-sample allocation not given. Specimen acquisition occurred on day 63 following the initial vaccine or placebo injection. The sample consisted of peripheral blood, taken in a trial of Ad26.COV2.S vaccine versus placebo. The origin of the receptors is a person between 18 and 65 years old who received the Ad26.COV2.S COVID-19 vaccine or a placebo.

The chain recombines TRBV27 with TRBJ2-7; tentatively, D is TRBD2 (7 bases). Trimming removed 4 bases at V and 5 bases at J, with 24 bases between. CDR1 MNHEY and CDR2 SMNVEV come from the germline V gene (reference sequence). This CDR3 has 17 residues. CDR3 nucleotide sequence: TGTGCCAGCAGTTCTATGATGGGGGGGCGCAGGTTCCACGAGCAGTACTTC. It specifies CASSSMMGGRRFHEQYF.

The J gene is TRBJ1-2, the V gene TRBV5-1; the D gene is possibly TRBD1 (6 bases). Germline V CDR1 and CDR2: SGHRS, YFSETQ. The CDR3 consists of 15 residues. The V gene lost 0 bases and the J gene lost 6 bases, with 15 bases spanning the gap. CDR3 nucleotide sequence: TGCGCCAGCAGCTTGGTAGCACAGGGCGACGATGGCTACACCTTC. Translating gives CASSLVAQGDDGYTF.

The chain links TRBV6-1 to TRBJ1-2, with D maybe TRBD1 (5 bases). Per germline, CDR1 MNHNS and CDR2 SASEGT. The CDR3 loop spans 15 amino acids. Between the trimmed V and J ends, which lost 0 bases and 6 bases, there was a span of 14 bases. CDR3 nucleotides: TGTGCCAGCAGTGAAGCGGGGCACAAGCAGGATGGCTACACCTTC. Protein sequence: CASSEAGHKQDGYTF.

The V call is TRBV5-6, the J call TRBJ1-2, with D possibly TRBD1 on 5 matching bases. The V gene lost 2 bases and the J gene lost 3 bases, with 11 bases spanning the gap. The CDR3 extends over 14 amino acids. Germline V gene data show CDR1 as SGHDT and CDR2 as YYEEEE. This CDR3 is CASSLPTGYYGYTF. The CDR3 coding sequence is TGTGCCAGCAGCTTACCAACAGGCTACTATGGCTACACCTTC.

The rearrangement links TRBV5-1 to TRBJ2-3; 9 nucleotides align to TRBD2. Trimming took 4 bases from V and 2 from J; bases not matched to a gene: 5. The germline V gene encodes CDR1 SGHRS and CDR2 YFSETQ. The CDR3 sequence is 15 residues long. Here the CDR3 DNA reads TGCGCCAGCAGCCCGTGGACTAGCGACACAGATACGCAGTATTTT. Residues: CASSPWTSDTDTQYF.

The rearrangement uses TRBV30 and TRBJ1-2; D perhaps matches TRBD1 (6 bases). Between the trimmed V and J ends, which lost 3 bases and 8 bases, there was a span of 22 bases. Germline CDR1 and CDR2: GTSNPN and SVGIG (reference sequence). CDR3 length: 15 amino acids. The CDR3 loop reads CAWSSETGFSRGYTF. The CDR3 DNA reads TGTGCCTGGAGCTCAGAGACAGGTTTTTCGCGGGGCTACACCTTC.

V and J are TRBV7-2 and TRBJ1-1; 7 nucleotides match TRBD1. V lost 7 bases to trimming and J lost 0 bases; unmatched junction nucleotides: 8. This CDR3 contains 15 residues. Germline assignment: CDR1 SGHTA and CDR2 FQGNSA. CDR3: CASITGVGVNTEAFF. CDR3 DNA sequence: TGTGCCAGCATCACAGGGGTAGGGGTGAACACTGAAGCTTTCTTT. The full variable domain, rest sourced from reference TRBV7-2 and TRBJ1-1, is GAGVSQSPSNKVTEKGKDVELRCDPISGHTALYWYRQSLGQGLEFLIYFQGNSAPDKSGLPSDRFSAERTGGSVSTLTIQRTQQEDSAVYLCASITGVGVNTEAFFGQGTRLTVV.

CDR3 bases: TGTGCCAGTAGCACGCTCCGCAGGGGCACTGGGGCCTACGAGCAGTACTTC. Residues: CASSTLRRGTGAYEQYF. The chain is built from TRBV19 and TRBJ2-7, with a weak D call TRBD1 (6 bases). CDR3 size: 17 residues. Trimming cost V 6 bases and J 2 bases, with 23 bases left between them. Germline CDR1 reads LNHDA; CDR2 reads SQIVND (reference sequence).

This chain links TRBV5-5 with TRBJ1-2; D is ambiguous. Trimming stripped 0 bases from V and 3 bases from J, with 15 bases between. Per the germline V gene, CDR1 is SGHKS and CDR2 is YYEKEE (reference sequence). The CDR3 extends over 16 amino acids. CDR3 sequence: CASSLVSGNAYYGYTF. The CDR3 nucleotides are TGTGCCAGCAGCTTGGTTTCCGGGAATGCATACTATGGCTACACCTTC.

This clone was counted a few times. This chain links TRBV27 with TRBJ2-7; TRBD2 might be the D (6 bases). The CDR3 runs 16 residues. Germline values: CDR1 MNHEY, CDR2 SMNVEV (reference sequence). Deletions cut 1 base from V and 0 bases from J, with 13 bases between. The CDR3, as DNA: TGTGCCAGCAGTTTATTTGCCGGGACTCACTCCTACGAGCAGTACTTC. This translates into CASSLFAGTHSYEQYF.

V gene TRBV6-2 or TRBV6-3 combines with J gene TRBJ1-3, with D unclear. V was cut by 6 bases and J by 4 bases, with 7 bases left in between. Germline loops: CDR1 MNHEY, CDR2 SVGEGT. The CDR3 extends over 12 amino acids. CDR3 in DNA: TGTGCCAGCAGCCACACAGGAAACACCATATATTTT. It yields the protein CASSHTGNTIYF.

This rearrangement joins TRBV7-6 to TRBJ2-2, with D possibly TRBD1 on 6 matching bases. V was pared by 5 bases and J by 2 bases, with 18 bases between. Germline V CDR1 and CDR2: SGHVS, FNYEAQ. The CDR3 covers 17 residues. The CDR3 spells CASSRPPLGANTGELFF. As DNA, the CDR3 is TGTGCCAGCAGCCGCCCCCCCTTGGGGGCCAACACCGGGGAGCTGTTTTTT.

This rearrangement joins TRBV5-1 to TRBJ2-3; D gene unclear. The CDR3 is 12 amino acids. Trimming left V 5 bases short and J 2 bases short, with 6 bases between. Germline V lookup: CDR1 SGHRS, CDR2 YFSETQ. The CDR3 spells CASRGTTDTQYF. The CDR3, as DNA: TGCGCCAGCAGGGGAACCACAGATACGCAGTATTTT. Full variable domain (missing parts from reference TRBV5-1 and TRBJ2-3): KAGVTQTPRYLIKTRGQQVTLSCSPISGHRSVSWYQQTPGQGLQFLFEYFSETQRNKGNFPGRFSGRQFSNSRSEMNVSTLELGDSALYLCASRGTTDTQYFGPGTRLTVL.